These 20 T cell receptor beta chains came from one sample sequenced in a study of T cell repertoires in cytomegalovirus infection (dated by TCRdb to about 2019). No cognate antigen is known for these TCRs. This sample's treatment or condition label indicates: in vitro stimulation with specific CMV peptide epitopes to enrich CMV-specific T cells. The listed sequencing device is Illumina HiSeq 1500. TCRdb took the public reads, trimmed them with fastp at Q25, ran MiXCR for clone calling and kept in-frame beta chains. Here each entry gathers all rows of one CDR3 protein and keeps the most common genes and DNA. In all, the sample holds 35,000 or so distinct CDR3 sequences, and just over 50% of those were seen once. 90% of the sample comes from the top ten. The sequenced sample was CD8+ T cells from cultured PBMCs, obtained from culture after CMV antigen stimulation. These receptors originate from a human donor in good health (CMV status not recorded). Some clones in this sample may be carry-over from other donors' samples.

The chain is built from TRBV14 and TRBJ1-1; D gene ambiguous. Germline V gives CDR1 SGHDN, CDR2 FVKESK. This CDR3 has 16 amino acids. The V gene lost 0 bases and the J gene lost 0 bases, with 11 bases spanning the gap. The CDR3 sequence: CASSQDGTDMNTEAFF. CDR3 sequence (DNA): TGTGCCAGCAGCCAAGATGGAACAGATATGAACACTGAAGCTTTCTTT.

V and J are TRBV12-3 or TRBV12-4 and TRBJ1-6; 8 bases line up with TRBD1. V shed 3 bases and J 7 bases; nucleotides not matched to a gene: 5. This CDR3 is built from 15 residues. This CDR3 is CASSLDRVENSPLHF. The CDR3 region has the DNA TGTGCCAGCAGTTTGGACAGGGTGGAAAATTCACCCCTCCACTTT.

The V gene is TRBV7-6, the J gene TRBJ1-1; D possibly corresponds to TRBD1 (6 bases). The CDR3 covers 16 residues. The germline gives CDR1 SGHVS, CDR2 FNYEAQ. Between the trimmed V and J ends, which lost 7 bases and 1 base, there was a span of 19 bases. CDR3 residues: CASIPGAGRGNTEAFF. The CDR3 DNA is TGTGCCAGCATCCCAGGGGCGGGGAGGGGGAACACTGAAGCTTTCTTT.

The V call is TRBV20-1, the J call TRBJ1-1; tentatively, D is TRBD1 (6 bases). This CDR3 is 12 amino acids long. Germline loops: CDR1 DFQATT, CDR2 SNEGSKA (reference sequence). V lost 7 bases to trimming and J lost 2 bases, with 11 bases between them. As DNA, the CDR3 is TGCAGTGTCCCGACAGGTAACACTGAAGCTTTCTTT. Its protein is CSVPTGNTEAFF.

J is TRBJ2-1 and V is TRBV27; D may be TRBD1 (6 bases). This CDR3 spans 13 amino acids. The ends were cut back, 8 bases at V and 5 bases at J, with 13 bases in the middle. Germline CDR1 reads MNHEY; CDR2 reads SMNVEV (reference sequence). Here the CDR3 DNA reads TGTGCCAGCTCAAGGCCAGGGGACAATGAGCAGTTCTTC. Encoded protein: CASSRPGDNEQFF.

This clonotype has a handful of counts. The V and J genes are TRBV12-3 or TRBV12-4 and TRBJ2-2, with 7 bases identical to TRBD2. Losses at the gene ends were 4 bases for V and 5 bases for J; bases not matched to a gene: 1. This CDR3 region has 13 residues. CDR3 residues: CASSWTRTGELFF. Here the CDR3 DNA reads TGTGCCAGCAGTTGGACTAGAACCGGGGAGCTGTTTTTT.

The gene calls are TRBV6-1 and TRBJ1-5; 8 nucleotides align to TRBD1. V lost 8 bases to trimming and J lost 3 bases; unmatched junction nucleotides: 6. The CDR3 covers 14 residues. Per germline, CDR1 MNHNS and CDR2 SASEGT. CDR3 protein: CASRDRILNQPQHF. CDR3 bases: TGTGCCAGCCGGGACAGGATTCTCAATCAGCCCCAGCATTTT.

Only a few counts were recorded for this clonotype. The J gene is TRBJ2-7, the V gene TRBV2; 9 nucleotides agree with TRBD1. Germline V gene data show CDR1 as SNHLY and CDR2 as FYNNEI. The CDR3 is 17 residues long. Trimming cost V 7 bases and J 0 bases; bases outside gene matches: 13. DNA for the CDR3: TGTGCCAGCAAACCCGCGAGGGGGACAGGGAACTCCTACGAGCAGTACTTC. Amino acids: CASKPARGTGNSYEQYF.

V and J are TRBV7-3 and TRBJ1-2, with D possibly matching TRBD1 (5 bases). Trimming left V 4 bases short and J 6 bases short, with 21 bases between. The V gene's germline CDR1 is SGHTA and CDR2 FQGTGA. CDR3 length: 16 amino acids. CDR3 sequence reads: CASSSVGGAPVHGYTF. The CDR3 coding sequence is TGTGCCAGCAGCTCTGTAGGAGGGGCGCCAGTTCATGGCTACACCTTC.

The CDR3 coding sequence is TGTGCCAGCAGCTTAGTAGGGAGCACAGATACGCAGTATTTT. Amino acid sequence: CASSLVGSTDTQYF. V is TRBV7-8 and J is TRBJ2-3; D gene uncertain. CDR1 and CDR2 from the germline V gene are SGHVS and FQNEAQ. Trimming took 1 base from V and 0 from J, leaving 5 bases between them. CDR3 length: 14 residues.

This clonotype was seen a handful of times. This CDR3 is CASSATSGRSNEQFF. The CDR3 DNA follows: TGTGCCAGCAGCGCGACTAGCGGGAGAAGCAATGAGCAGTTCTTC. The J gene is TRBJ2-1, the V gene TRBV9; 12 bases fit TRBD2. CDR1 SGDLS and CDR2 YYNGEE come from the germline V gene. The ends lost 3 bases at V and 6 bases at J; junction bases unmatched: 4. This CDR3 region has 15 residues.

The gene calls are TRBV30 and TRBJ1-1; 10 nucleotides line up with TRBD1. The ends lost 6 bases at V and 5 bases at J; junction bases unmatched: 9. This CDR3 has 14 residues. Per the germline V gene, CDR1 is GTSNPN and CDR2 is SVGIG (reference sequence). CDR3 loop: CACRQGAKGTEAFF. CDR3 DNA sequence: TGTGCCTGCAGACAGGGGGCGAAAGGTACTGAAGCTTTCTTT.

The V call is TRBV7-8, the J call TRBJ2-4; 7 nucleotides align to TRBD2. Trimming removed 1 base from V and 4 bases from J; junction bases left unmatched: 4. The CDR3 covers 15 residues. Per the germline V gene, CDR1 is SGHVS and CDR2 is FQNEAQ. The CDR3 nucleotides are TGTGCCAGCAGCTTAGTAGTGGGGGGGAAAAACATTCAGTACTTC. Its translation is CASSLVVGGKNIQYF.

This chain connects TRBV11-2 to TRBJ2-7; maybe TRBD1 (5 bases). CDR3 length: 14 amino acids. Trimming removed 5 bases at V and 2 bases at J, with 13 bases between. CDR1 and CDR2 from the germline V gene are SGHAT and FQNNGV. The DNA of the CDR3 is TGTGCCAGCAGCCGTGCAGGGCTTACCTACGAGCAGTACTTC. Amino acid sequence: CASSRAGLTYEQYF. Drawing the rest from reference TRBV11-2 and TRBJ2-7, the complete variable domain is EAGVAQSPRYKIIEKRQSVAFWCNPISGHATLYWYQQILGQGPKLLIQFQNNGVVDDSQLPKDRFSAERLKGVDSTLKIQPAKLEDSAVYLCASSRAGLTYEQYFGPGTRLTVT.

In its sample, this clonotype was seen a few times. This chain joins TRBV28 and TRBJ2-3; 8 nucleotides line up with TRBD1. The germline CDR1 and CDR2 sequences are MDHEN and SYDVKM. V was clipped by 5 bases and J by 2 bases; unmatched bases: 15. The CDR3 loop spans 18 amino acids. The CDR3 sequence is CASSPHLQGDRTTDTQYF. The CDR3 DNA reads as TGTGCCAGCAGTCCCCACTTACAGGGGGATAGGACCACAGATACGCAGTATTTT.

The CDR3 DNA reads as TGTGCCAGCAGCGTCGGGACTAGCGGGAGCGACGAGCAGTACTTC. Its translation: CASSVGTSGSDEQYF. J is TRBJ2-7 and V is TRBV7-6, with 14 nucleotides matching TRBD2. CDR1 and CDR2 (germline): SGHVS, FNYEAQ. This CDR3 contains 15 residues. V lost 5 bases and J lost 5; bases outside the gene matches: 5.

The chain joins TRBV13 to TRBJ2-5; D gene unclear. The CDR3 spans 12 residues. V was cut by 6 bases and J by 5 bases, with 10 bases left in between. Germline CDR1 and CDR2: PRHDT and FYEKMQ (reference sequence). CDR3 protein: CASSSRRETQYF. The CDR3 DNA reads TGTGCCAGCAGTTCCCGGCGGGAGACCCAGTACTTC.

The chain carries TRBV9 and TRBJ2-1, with 9 bases aligning to TRBD1. CDR1 and CDR2 (germline): SGDLS, YYNGEE. J was trimmed by 9 bases and V by 4 bases; bases with no gene match: 2. The CDR3 totals 12 residues. The CDR3 DNA sequence: TGTGCCAGCAGCCCGACAGGGGGTGAGCAGTTCTTC. It encodes CASSPTGGEQFF.

This clonotype came up a few times. This chain uses TRBV12-3 or TRBV12-4 with TRBJ1-1; D gene uncertain. V dropped 5 bases and J dropped 1 base, with 8 bases sitting between them. This CDR3 has 13 amino acids. CDR3 residues: CASSPGTNTEAFF. The CDR3 DNA reads as TGTGCCAGCAGTCCCGGTACGAACACTGAAGCTTTCTTT.

This clonotype was picked up a small number of times. The genes are TRBV24-1 and TRBJ2-1; the D gene is possibly TRBD2 (6 bases). Germline lookup yields CDR1 KGHDR and CDR2 SFDVKD. There are 19 residues in the CDR3. Trimming removed 4 bases from V and 3 bases from J, with 24 bases in between. This chain's CDR3 is CATSDTSLGSRGNYNEQFF. The CDR3 nucleotides read TGTGCCACCAGTGACACCTCACTAGGTTCTCGGGGGAACTACAATGAGCAGTTCTTC.